A single sample gave rise to the 21 T cell receptor beta chains below, sequenced in a study of blood T cell repertoires in COVID-19 (dated by TCRdb to the early 2020s). The library was produced with the immunoSEQ multiplex PCR assay. TCRdb provides this immuneACCESS table in a form limited to in-frame rearrangements. Some clones are lacking; in checked studies, under half of them reflect an unresolved V gene, and why the rest are absent is not known. The sample table lists 95,000 to 130,000 clones, 70% to 85% of them with a count of one. Around 7.5% of the sample goes to the ten largest clones. Input material: peripheral blood. The source is a man aged 70-80 years with active or convalescent COVID-19.

A single count supports this clone. This rearrangement joins TRBV5-6 to TRBJ2-5, with 10 nucleotides matching TRBD2. The CDR3 is 15 residues long. Trimming took 1 base from V and 1 from J; bases not matched to a gene: 1. Germline CDR1 reads SGHDT; CDR2 reads YYEEEE. In DNA, the CDR3 is TGTGCCAGCAGCTTGTTAGCGGGAGGCCAAGAGACCCAGTACTTC. As protein: CASSLLAGGQETQYF.

This rearrangement joins TRBV7-2 to TRBJ2-1; 8 nucleotides align to TRBD2. V lost 3 bases, J lost 8 bases, and 6 bases stayed unmatched. There are 14 residues in the CDR3. Germline CDR1 is SGHTA and CDR2 is FQGNSA. DNA of the CDR3: TGTGCCAGCAGCTTGAACGGGGGGGCCGATGAGCAGTTCTTC. Its protein product is CASSLNGGADEQFF.

Only one count was recorded for this clone. This chain joins TRBV5-1 and TRBJ2-5, with D possibly matching TRBD1 (7 bases). Trimming took 3 bases from V and 4 from J, leaving 22 bases between them. The CDR3 has 17 amino acids. CDR1 is SGHRS and CDR2 is YFSETQ in the germline V gene. The CDR3 region is CASSSGIIGGGGETQYF. For the CDR3, the DNA is TGCGCCAGCAGCTCGGGCATTATAGGAGGGGGCGGAGAGACCCAGTACTTC.

The chain recombines TRBV25-1 with TRBJ2-1; D is undetermined. Germline V CDR1 and CDR2: MGHDK, SYGVNS. The CDR3 is 11 amino acids. V lost 7 bases to trimming and J lost 6 bases, with 7 bases between them. The chain's CDR3 is CASTVRNEQFF. DNA of the CDR3: TGTGCCAGCACAGTCCGCAATGAGCAGTTCTTC.

The chain carries TRBV3-1 (or the pseudogene TRBV3-2) and TRBJ1-6, with D possibly TRBD1 on 5 matching bases. Germline V gene data show CDR1 as LGHDT and CDR2 as YNNKEL (reference sequence). With 3 bases removed from V and 10 bases from J, the gap between germline ends came to 13 bases. The CDR3 contains 14 residues. The CDR3 reads CASSQAQGGSPLHF. CDR3 nucleotides: TGTGCCAGCAGCCAGGCCCAGGGTGGATCACCCCTCCACTTT.

This chain links TRBV2 with TRBJ2-1; D is possibly TRBD2 (5 bases). In germline, CDR1 is SNHLY, CDR2 FYNNEI. There are 15 residues in the CDR3. V lost 4 bases and J 5 bases, leaving 15 bases between the germline ends. The CDR3 bases are TGTGCCAGCAGTGCAACCACCCTCGGGGACAATGAGCAGTTCTTC. This gives the protein CASSATTLGDNEQFF.

The V call is TRBV6-5, the J call TRBJ2-1; 10 nucleotides agree with TRBD1. Per the germline V gene, CDR1 is MNHEY and CDR2 is SVGAGI. With 3 bases clipped from V and 7 bases from J, the junction kept 9 bases outside the gene matches. The CDR3 covers 16 residues. The CDR3 loop is CASSYNWDRGGNEQFF. As DNA, the CDR3 is TGTGCCAGCAGTTATAATTGGGACAGGGGTGGTAATGAGCAGTTCTTC.

This clone was seen a single time. J is TRBJ1-4 and V is TRBV7-6; D may be TRBD1 (6 bases). The CDR3 is 15 amino acids. Per the germline V gene, CDR1 is SGHVS and CDR2 is FNYEAQ. V was clipped by 5 bases and J by 8 bases, with 18 bases between them. CDR3 coding DNA: TGTGCCAGCAGCGCCGCAGGGGTACTAGAGGAAAAACTGTTTTTT. Protein: CASSAAGVLEEKLFF.

The CDR3: CASSRRHIYRSSEKLFF. The CDR3 DNA sequence: TGCGCCAGCAGTCGCCGACACATTTATAGGTCATCTGAAAAACTGTTTTTT. This rearrangement joins TRBV23-1 to TRBJ1-4, with D unresolved. TRBV23-1 is labeled an ORF, and its function is uncertain. The V and J ends lost 4 bases and 7 bases respectively, with 22 bases between them. The CDR3 runs 17 residues.

This clone appeared once. This chain links TRBV11-3 with TRBJ2-4; D perhaps matches TRBD1 (6 bases). This CDR3 spans 17 amino acids. Germline V CDR1 and CDR2: SGHNT, YENEEA. With 1 base removed from V and 0 bases from J, the gap between germline ends came to 13 bases. CDR3 sequence reads: CASSLGGLGLAKNIQYF. The CDR3 DNA sequence: TGTGCCAGCAGCTTAGGGGGGCTGGGGCTAGCCAAAAACATTCAGTACTTC.

The chain has TRBV15 and TRBJ1-1, with 9 positions matching TRBD1. CDR3 length: 15 residues. J lost 1 base, V lost 0 bases, and 0 bases had no gene match. Germline V gene lookup returns CDR1 LNHNV and CDR2 YYDKDF (reference sequence). The CDR3 here is CATSREQGANTEAFF. CDR3 nucleotide sequence: TGTGCCACCAGCAGAGAACAGGGGGCGAACACTGAAGCTTTCTTT.

This clone was recorded only once. The rearrangement uses TRBV4-3 and TRBJ1-6; 10 bases agree with TRBD1. CDR1 and CDR2 (germline): LGHNA, YSLEER. Trimming took 8 bases from V and 6 from J; bases not matched to a gene: 4. The CDR3 runs to 14 residues. For the CDR3, the DNA is TGCGCCAGCGGGTGGGACAGGGGTAATTCACCCCTCCACTTT. Protein: CASGWDRGNSPLHF.

The chain joins TRBV7-2 to TRBJ2-1; the D is unclear. Deletions cut 4 bases from V and 7 bases from J, with 14 bases between. The CDR3 totals 14 residues. CDR1 is SGHTA, CDR2 FQGNSA, per germline. CDR3 amino acids: CASSWSSGINEQFF. The DNA for the CDR3 is TGTGCCAGCAGCTGGAGTAGTGGAATTAATGAGCAGTTCTTC.

The CDR3 loop reads CASSPGQGLSYEQYF. CDR3 DNA: TGTGCCAGCTCCCCTGGACAGGGGCTATCCTACGAGCAGTACTTC. The chain employs TRBV18 and TRBJ2-7, with 9 bases matching TRBD1. V was clipped by 6 bases and J by 1 base; unmatched bases: 7. CDR1 is KGHSH, CDR2 LQKENI, per germline. The CDR3 runs to 15 residues.

The chain couples TRBV5-1 to TRBJ2-5; no definite D call. V lost 0 bases and J lost 2, with 14 bases in between. Germline CDR1 and CDR2: SGHRS and YFSETQ. This CDR3 region has 16 residues. CDR3 residues: CASSLAGKRVQETQYF. CDR3 in DNA: TGCGCCAGCAGCTTGGCTGGTAAACGGGTTCAAGAGACCCAGTACTTC. Drawing the rest from reference TRBV5-1 and TRBJ2-5, the complete variable domain is KAGVTQTPRYLIKTRGQQVTLSCSPISGHRSVSWYQQTPGQGLQFLFEYFSETQRNKGNFPGRFSGRQFSNSRSEMNVSTLELGDSALYLCASSLAGKRVQETQYFGPGTRLLVL.

The V call is TRBV10-3, the J call TRBJ2-1; 10 nucleotides agree with TRBD1. J lost 9 bases, V lost 3 bases, and 11 bases had no gene match. Per the germline V gene, CDR1 is ENHRY and CDR2 is SYGVKD. This CDR3 comprises 16 residues. CDR3 nucleotide sequence: TGTGCCATCAGTGACCTAGCTCGACAGGGGGCCGGTGAGCAGTTCTTC. It specifies CAISDLARQGAGEQFF.

The rearrangement joins TRBV30 to TRBJ2-1; 9 positions match TRBD2. The J segment lost 6 bases and the V segment lost 6 bases, leaving 6 bases of the junction unmatched. This CDR3 contains 13 residues. The germline V gene encodes CDR1 GTSNPN and CDR2 SVGIG (reference sequence). The CDR3: CACKRGEGNEQFF. DNA for the CDR3: TGTGCCTGCAAGCGGGGGGAGGGCAATGAGCAGTTCTTC.

This chain links TRBV11-2 with TRBJ2-4; D remains unclear. The length of the CDR3 is 13 residues. Germline CDR1 and CDR2: SGHAT and FQNNGV. V lost 5 bases and J 9 bases, leaving 14 bases between the germline ends. The CDR3 reads CASSPDSRSIQYF. Here the CDR3 DNA reads TGTGCCAGCAGCCCAGATTCTAGGAGCATTCAGTACTTC.

This rearrangement joins TRBV11-2 to TRBJ1-6; D is unclear. Trimming took off 4 bases at V and 0 bases at J, with 4 bases between the two ends. Germline V gene lookup returns CDR1 SGHAT and CDR2 FQNNGV. The CDR3 covers 14 residues. DNA of the CDR3: TGTGCCAGCAGCTCTAGCTCCTATAATTCACCCCTCCACTTT. Encoded protein: CASSSSSYNSPLHF.

The CDR3 nucleotides are TGTGCCTGGAGTGACAGGGTAGTCTACACCTTC. Residues: CAWSDRVVYTF. This chain connects TRBV30 to TRBJ1-2, with D tentatively TRBD1 (6 bases). V gave up 1 base and J gave up 10 bases, with 10 bases separating them. This CDR3 is 11 amino acids long. CDR1 and CDR2 from the germline V gene are GTSNPN and SVGIG (reference sequence).

The chain combines TRBV7-6 with TRBJ2-1; D gene ambiguous. The germline V gene encodes CDR1 SGHVS and CDR2 FNYEAQ. V dropped 5 bases and J dropped 4 bases, with 9 bases sitting between them. The CDR3 is made up of 13 amino acids. The CDR3 region is CASSLGNYNEQFF. The CDR3 bases are TGTGCCAGCAGCCTCGGTAATTACAATGAGCAGTTCTTC.